This TCR beta chain was identified in a study of T cells in Graves' hyperthyroidism and ophthalmopathy. V lost 5 bases and J 5 bases, leaving 7 bases between the germline ends. This CDR3 has 12 residues. Amplified TCR beta CDR3 regions came from RNA transcripts. HTBI primers were employed in a first-round RT-PCR of the TCR CDR3. TCRdb itself ran the multiplex PCR reads through MiXCR, one entry per CDR3 protein. The table has about 640,000 distinct CDR3 sequences, roughly 46% seen once. This clonotype originated in an adult man with Graves' disease, either hyperthyroidism or ophthalmopathy (not recorded which). The sample was peripheral blood or thyroid tissue (not recorded which). The rearrangement joins TRBV12-3 or TRBV12-4 to TRBJ1-5; no reliable D call. The CDR3 nucleotides are TGTGCCAGCAGTCAAAGGGATCAGCCCCAGCATTTT. Residues: CASSQRDQPQHF.